The sequence of this T cell receptor (beta chain) was determined in a study of shared clonotypes between healthy human individuals. Overall study: Contributing individuals were a couple of females and a few males aged 18 to 49.

The CDR3 is made up of 16 amino acids. Germline trimming cut 0 bases from V and 0 bases from J; bases unmatched to any gene: 4. From germline, CDR1 is SGHRS and CDR2 YFSETQ. There were no recent acute infections or vaccinations among the donors, who were healthy HIV-negative adults. TCRdb keeps only in-frame clones here, not all; method: immunoSEQ multiplex PCR. Among fewer than 550,000 clones listed, about 75% were seen once. The TCR originated in a woman between 40 and 55 years old in good health. Some clones in this sample may be carry-over from other donors' samples. This chain joins TRBV5-1 and TRBJ2-3; 7 bases agree with TRBD1. Sequenced material: PBMCs. DNA of the CDR3: TGCGCCAGCAGCTTGGGACCAGGGGGTAGCACAGATACGCAGTATTTT. Protein product: CASSLGPGGSTDTQYF.